A single sample gave rise to the 30 T cell receptor beta chains below, sequenced in a study of identical twins. Each CDR3 protein gets one entry after TCRdb re-called the 5' RACE reads with MiXCR. Among 400,000 to 650,000 distinct CDR3 sequences listed, 20% to 25% were seen once. Separately, the same data were catalogued under a study of T cells expressing NK-cell markers.

Sequencing was performed on CD4+ T cells sorted from blood. Receptors were obtained from a woman in her late teens or twenties in good health.

There are a few counts of this clonotype. This chain joins TRBV24-1 and TRBJ2-3, with D unclear. The CDR3 is 13 amino acids. The V end was cut by 3 bases, the J end by 4 bases, with 7 bases between. Germline V gene sequence: CDR1 KGHDR, CDR2 SFDVKD. The CDR3: CATSDGYSDTQYF. The CDR3 coding sequence is TGTGCCACCAGTGATGGATACTCAGATACGCAGTATTTT.

The chain couples TRBV5-4 to TRBJ2-5; the D gene is possibly TRBD2 (6 bases). Trimming removed 1 base at V and 5 bases at J, with 12 bases between. From germline, CDR1 is SGHNT and CDR2 YYREEE (reference sequence). The CDR3 has 14 amino acids. The CDR3 reads CASSLTAGRETQYF. DNA for the CDR3: TGTGCCAGCAGCTTGACGGCAGGGAGGGAGACCCAGTACTTC.

This clonotype occurred a few times. The chain uses TRBV10-3 and TRBJ1-5; the match to TRBD1 covers 7 bases. The length of the CDR3 is 15 residues. V shed 6 bases, J shed 2 bases, and the junction held 7 bases outside the gene matches. Germline V gene data show CDR1 as ENHRY and CDR2 as SYGVKD. The CDR3 sequence is CAISHDRAGNQPQHF. As DNA, the CDR3 is TGTGCCATCAGCCATGACAGGGCTGGCAATCAGCCCCAGCATTTT.

This rearrangement joins TRBV30 to TRBJ2-7; no firm D call. The CDR3 is made up of 12 amino acids. Germline CDR1 GTSNPN, CDR2 SVGIG (reference sequence). V dropped 0 bases and J dropped 3 bases, with 6 bases sitting between them. Written as DNA, the CDR3 is TGTGCCTGGAGTGTACAAGTCTACGAGCAGTACTTC. Protein product: CAWSVQVYEQYF.

The rearrangement joins TRBV4-3 to TRBJ1-1; unclear D gene. Germline lookup yields CDR1 LGHNA and CDR2 YSLEER. This CDR3 is 16 amino acids long. V was pared by 0 bases and J by 7 bases, with 18 bases between. Written as DNA, the CDR3 is TGCGCCAGCAGCCAAGACCCCTGGCAGCGAGAAAATGAAGCTTTCTTT. Its protein product is CASSQDPWQRENEAFF.

The chain joins TRBV12-5 to TRBJ1-2, with 8 bases aligning to TRBD1. The germline V gene has CDR1 LGHNT and CDR2 FRNRAP. This CDR3 spans 14 amino acids. J gave up 3 bases and V 7 bases, and 7 bases lay outside the gene matches. This CDR3 is CASVRDRLYYGYTF. CDR3 nucleotides: TGTGCTAGTGTTCGGGACAGGCTATACTATGGCTACACCTTC.

This clonotype has only a few counts. The chain has TRBV12-3 or TRBV12-4 and TRBJ1-1; D unclear. The CDR3 contains 15 residues. Trimming shortened V by 6 bases and J by 2 bases, and 16 bases separated the two germline ends. The CDR3 loop is CASSSRNPTNTEAFF. The CDR3 coding sequence is TGTGCCAGCAGCTCGAGAAACCCCACAAACACTGAAGCTTTCTTT.

The gene calls are TRBV6-5 and TRBJ1-1, with D possibly being TRBD1 (5 bases). V shed 2 bases and J shed 4 bases, with 14 bases lying between them. This CDR3 has 15 residues. Germline assignment: CDR1 MNHEY and CDR2 SVGAGI. The CDR3 coding sequence is TGTGCCAGCAGTTACGGGGGACCGGCCGGCACTGAAGCTTTCTTT. It translates to CASSYGGPAGTEAFF.

This clonotype was seen only a few times. This chain uses TRBV3-1 with TRBJ2-5; D remains ambiguous. This CDR3 has 17 amino acids. The V gene's germline CDR1 is LGHDT and CDR2 YNNKEL (reference sequence). V dropped 1 base and J dropped 2 bases, with 17 bases sitting between them. For the CDR3, the DNA is TGTGCCAGCAGCCAAGGTCGGAACAGCCATACTCAAGAGACCCAGTACTTC. Translating gives CASSQGRNSHTQETQYF.

The chain joins TRBV10-1 to TRBJ2-1; 9 positions match TRBD2. V was pared by 0 bases and J by 5 bases, with 2 bases of the junction left unmatched. From germline, CDR1 is WNHNN and CDR2 SYGVQD (reference sequence). The CDR3 sequence is 15 residues long. The CDR3 protein is CASSESASGDNEQFF. The CDR3 coding sequence is TGCGCCAGCAGTGAGTCGGCTAGCGGGGACAATGAGCAGTTCTTC.

The chain joins TRBV9 to TRBJ2-1; D uncertain. This CDR3 has 15 amino acids. V lost 0 bases, J lost 4 bases, and 11 bases lay in between. Germline V lookup: CDR1 SGDLS, CDR2 YYNGEE. CDR3 in amino acids: CASSVGRPPYNEQFF. The CDR3 DNA is TGTGCCAGCAGCGTAGGGCGACCGCCATACAATGAGCAGTTCTTC.

This clonotype showed up many times. This rearrangement joins TRBV20-1 to TRBJ2-3; D perhaps matches TRBD1 (6 bases). V dropped 2 bases and J dropped 4 bases, with 13 bases sitting between them. Germline loops: CDR1 DFQATT, CDR2 SNEGSKA (reference sequence). The CDR3 is 14 residues long. The CDR3 DNA sequence: TGCAGTGCTAGACGGGCAGGGGAGTCAGATACGCAGTATTTT. It specifies CSARRAGESDTQYF.

The chain carries TRBV6-2 or TRBV6-3 and TRBJ1-1; D is unclear. CDR1 and CDR2 from the germline V gene are MNHEY and SVGEGT. The CDR3 covers 15 residues. V was shortened by 6 bases and J by 4 bases, with 18 bases between the two germline ends. The chain's CDR3 is CASSRALVRSTEAFF. The DNA of the CDR3 is TGTGCCAGCAGCCGGGCTTTGGTTAGGAGCACTGAAGCTTTCTTT.

The table lists this clonotype with a few counts. V is TRBV11-2 and J is TRBJ2-3; a weak D match, TRBD2 (6 bases). CDR3 length: 15 residues. CDR1 and CDR2 (germline): SGHAT, FQNNGV. Trimming took off 5 bases at V and 4 bases at J, with 16 bases between the two ends. CDR3 DNA: TGTGCCAGCAGCGAGGGACTTTTGAGATCAGATACGCAGTATTTT. Translation: CASSEGLLRSDTQYF.

This clonotype was found a few times. V and J are TRBV12-3 or TRBV12-4 and TRBJ2-7; possibly TRBD2 for D (5 bases). This CDR3 comprises 12 residues. The V gene lost 3 bases and the J gene lost 12 bases, with 15 bases spanning the gap. CDR3 sequence reads: CASSFPPLDAYF. The CDR3 nucleotides read TGTGCCAGCAGTTTCCCCCCACTAGACGCGTACTTC.

V and J are TRBV20-1 and TRBJ1-6, with D unclear. CDR3 length equals 13 residues. V lost 4 bases and J lost 9, with 13 bases in between. The germline gives CDR1 DFQATT, CDR2 SNEGSKA (reference sequence). Here the CDR3 reads CSATELLGSPLHF. The CDR3 DNA reads TGCAGTGCTACCGAGCTGCTTGGTTCACCCCTCCACTTT.

The chain recombines TRBV6-1 with TRBJ2-7; 9 nucleotides align to TRBD1. V gave up 8 bases and J gave up 0 bases; unmatched junction bases: 5. The CDR3 sequence is 14 residues long. The germline V gene has CDR1 MNHNS and CDR2 SASEGT. This chain's CDR3 is CASGEQGASYEQYF. CDR3 DNA: TGTGCCAGCGGAGAACAGGGGGCCTCCTACGAGCAGTACTTC.

V is TRBV7-6 and J is TRBJ2-7, with D unclear. The CDR3 spans 13 residues. CDR1 is SGHVS, CDR2 FNYEAQ, per germline. The ends were cut back, 5 bases at V and 5 bases at J, with 13 bases in the middle. CDR3 nucleotide sequence: TGTGCCAGCAGCCCTATTTTCGGCGACGAGCAGTACTTC. Protein product: CASSPIFGDEQYF. The whole variable domain, filled in from reference TRBV7-6 and TRBJ2-7, reads GAGVSQSPRYKVTKRGQDVALRCDPISGHVSLYWYRQALGQGPEFLTYFNYEAQQDKSGLPNDRFSAERPEGSISTLTIQRTEQRDSAMYRCASSPIFGDEQYFGPGTRLTVT.

The chain combines TRBV30 with TRBJ2-2; 7 bases match TRBD1. The V and J ends lost 2 bases and 5 bases, in that order; junction bases with no gene match: 8. Germline V gene sequence: CDR1 GTSNPN, CDR2 SVGIG (reference sequence). CDR3 length: 15 amino acids. This CDR3 reads CAWSLKGGMTGELFF. Written as DNA, the CDR3 is TGTGCCTGGAGTCTAAAAGGGGGCATGACCGGGGAGCTGTTTTTT.

This clonotype has just one count. V is TRBV20-1 and J is TRBJ1-5, with 8 bases that match TRBD1. This CDR3 comprises 14 residues. V lost 5 bases to trimming and J lost 1 base; unmatched junction nucleotides: 4. The germline gives CDR1 DFQATT, CDR2 SNEGSKA (reference sequence). The CDR3 DNA is TGCAGTGCTCGACAGGGGACGAGCAATCAGCCCCAGCATTTT. Amino acids: CSARQGTSNQPQHF.

This chain uses TRBV24-1 with TRBJ2-1; TRBD2 aligns across 7 bases. The V gene's germline CDR1 is KGHDR and CDR2 SFDVKD. This CDR3 contains 13 residues. The V segment lost 5 bases and the J segment 8 bases; nucleotides outside the gene matches: 5. CDR3 loop: CATSGVGGDEQFF. In nucleotides, the CDR3 is TGTGCCACCAGTGGCGTGGGGGGGGATGAGCAGTTCTTC.

This clonotype was seen a handful of times. V and J are TRBV5-1 and TRBJ2-4, with D perhaps TRBD1 (6 bases). The CDR3 sequence is 14 residues long. CDR1 is SGHRS and CDR2 is YFSETQ in the germline V gene. V lost 5 bases, J lost 6 bases, and 15 bases lay in between. CDR3 sequence reads: CASRESQGPNIQYF. CDR3 coding DNA: TGCGCCAGCAGGGAGAGTCAGGGGCCAAACATTCAGTACTTC.

This clonotype appeared a few times. V is TRBV12-3 or TRBV12-4 and J is TRBJ1-3; D is uncertain. V gave up 7 bases and J gave up 5 bases, with 6 bases separating them. The CDR3 is 11 residues long. The CDR3 DNA reads TGTGCCAGCAACGTGAGAAACACCATATATTTT. Protein: CASNVRNTIYF.

This clonotype has only a few counts. The chain combines TRBV6-5 with TRBJ2-1; the D is unclear. Trimming cost V 0 bases and J 0 bases, with 12 bases left between them. Germline V gene data show CDR1 as MNHEY and CDR2 as SVGAGI. The CDR3 consists of 17 residues. Here the CDR3 reads CASSYSTGFRSYNEQFF. DNA of the CDR3: TGTGCCAGCAGTTACTCGACGGGCTTCCGCTCCTACAATGAGCAGTTCTTC.

The sample holds many counts of this clonotype. The chain has TRBV15 and TRBJ2-6; D is unclear. The length of the CDR3 is 17 residues. V was trimmed by 1 base and J by 0 bases, leaving 10 bases between them. Germline V gives CDR1 LNHNV, CDR2 YYDKDF (reference sequence). The CDR3 here is CATSRGERPSGANVLTF. The CDR3, as DNA: TGTGCCACCAGCAGAGGGGAACGACCCTCTGGGGCCAACGTCCTGACTTTC.

This CDR3 reads CSARGTGYGYTF. In DNA, the CDR3 is TGCAGTGCTAGAGGGACAGGCTATGGCTACACCTTC. The rearrangement uses TRBV20-1 and TRBJ1-2; 7 bases align to TRBD1. V was clipped by 1 base and J by 4 bases; unmatched bases: 0. The CDR3 length is 12 residues. Germline loops: CDR1 DFQATT, CDR2 SNEGSKA (reference sequence).

This clonotype has a handful of counts. The rearrangement links TRBV12-3 or TRBV12-4 to TRBJ2-4; D is undetermined. CDR3 size: 12 residues. V lost 3 bases and J 6 bases, leaving 6 bases between the germline ends. This CDR3 reads CASSFWGNIQYF. Written as DNA, the CDR3 is TGTGCCAGCAGTTTTTGGGGAAACATTCAGTACTTC.

The chain carries TRBV4-3 and TRBJ2-3, with 8 positions matching TRBD1. The CDR3 consists of 16 residues. The V segment lost 0 bases and the J segment 6 bases; nucleotides outside the gene matches: 8. Germline-derived CDR1 and CDR2 are LGHNA and YSLEER. The CDR3 region is CASSQDPTGGPDTQYF. The CDR3 region has the DNA TGCGCCAGCAGCCAAGATCCAACAGGGGGTCCGGATACGCAGTATTTT.

Only a few counts were recorded for this clonotype. The V call is TRBV7-2, the J call TRBJ2-7; 11 nucleotides line up with TRBD2. Germline CDR1 is SGHTA and CDR2 is FQGNSA. After removal of 4 bases from V and 7 bases from J, the junction contained 9 bases not matched to a gene. This CDR3 contains 15 residues. The chain's CDR3 is CASSSTVAGGGEQYF. CDR3 in DNA: TGTGCCAGCAGCTCCACGGTAGCGGGAGGGGGAGAGCAGTACTTC.

V and J are TRBV7-3 and TRBJ2-3; 8 positions agree with TRBD1. V shed 5 bases, J shed 2 bases, and the junction held 6 bases outside the gene matches. The CDR3 spans 15 residues. Germline-derived CDR1 and CDR2 are SGHTA and FQGTGA. CDR3 in DNA: TGTGCCAGCAGCCCCCGGACAGGGCCCACAGATACGCAGTATTTT. It is translated as CASSPRTGPTDTQYF.